The 8 T cell receptor beta chains reported below all come from one sample, sequenced in a study of response to subunit inactivated influenza vaccine (dated by TCRdb to the late 2010s). Receptor libraries were prepared by RT-PCR. TCRdb records Illumina HiSeq 2500 as the sequencer. TCRdb passed the public sequencing reads through fastp at Q25 and MiXCR, retaining productive beta sequences. Rows with one shared CDR3 protein collapse into an entry with the most common genes and DNA. The sample table contains about 520,000 distinct CDR3 sequences; only one count was recorded for approximately 7.3% of them. Jointly, the top ten make up around 12% of the sample. The source material was PBMCs from blood, sampled 23 to 25 months after vaccination. The origin of the receptors is a man between 50 and 75 years old who received an inactivated influenza vaccine. Donor details come from another sample of the same person, matched by shared clones.

This clonotype was seen at least ten times. This chain links TRBV2 with TRBJ2-7, with D perhaps matching TRBD2 (5 bases). The CDR3 is 11 amino acids. Germline loops: CDR1 SNHLY, CDR2 FYNNEI. The V end was cut by 11 bases, the J end by 5 bases, with 13 bases between. CDR3 nucleotides: TGTGCCCTGCGGGTTCTGAACGAGCAGTACTTC. Translating it yields CALRVLNEQYF.

For the CDR3, the DNA is TGTGCCAGCAGCGTAGCGGGGGGCATCGAGACCCAGTACTTC. Its protein product is CASSVAGGIETQYF. The chain employs TRBV9 and TRBJ2-5, with a weak D call TRBD2 (7 bases). Germline loops: CDR1 SGDLS, CDR2 YYNGEE. With 0 bases removed from V and 5 bases from J, the gap between germline ends came to 11 bases. The CDR3 consists of 14 residues.

This clonotype was found a few times. This chain uses TRBV28 with TRBJ1-2, with 7 positions matching TRBD1. The germline gives CDR1 MDHEN, CDR2 SYDVKM. The CDR3 contains 15 residues. V lost 5 bases, J lost 5 bases, and 11 bases stayed unmatched. The CDR3 DNA reads TGTGCCAGCAGTCAGAGACAGGGCCGTAGTTATGGCTACACCTTC. This codes for CASSQRQGRSYGYTF.

The chain recombines TRBV12-3 or TRBV12-4 with TRBJ2-7; 7 positions match TRBD2. Losses at the gene ends were 4 bases for V and 3 bases for J; bases not matched to a gene: 6. This CDR3 has 14 amino acids. DNA for the CDR3: TGTGCCAGCAGTTCCGGGACTACCTTCTACGAGCAGTACTTC. The encoded protein is CASSSGTTFYEQYF.

This clonotype was recorded a few times. The chain couples TRBV3-1 to TRBJ2-7; maybe TRBD2 (5 bases). CDR3 length: 17 amino acids. The V gene's germline CDR1 is LGHDT and CDR2 YNNKEL (reference sequence). Trimming shortened V by 0 bases and J by 0 bases, and 15 bases separated the two germline ends. CDR3 in DNA: TGTGCCAGCAGCCAAGATATATTGGCGGGTAGCTCCTACGAGCAGTACTTC. It encodes CASSQDILAGSSYEQYF.

This clonotype was counted a few times. V is TRBV5-5 and J is TRBJ2-2, with D perhaps TRBD1 (5 bases). This CDR3 is 16 amino acids long. Germline-derived CDR1 and CDR2 are SGHKS and YYEKEE (reference sequence). V was shortened by 5 bases and J by 0 bases, with 14 bases between the two germline ends. CDR3 nucleotides: TGTGCCAGCAGTATCCACCCCAGGGCGAACACCGGGGAGCTGTTTTTT. Protein: CASSIHPRANTGELFF.

In this sample, this clonotype turned up many times. This chain joins TRBV5-1 and TRBJ2-3; 8 positions agree with TRBD1. Germline CDR1 is SGHRS and CDR2 is YFSETQ. Losses at the gene ends were 4 bases for V and 3 bases for J; bases not matched to a gene: 4. The CDR3 sequence is 14 residues long. In DNA form, the CDR3 reads TGCGCCAGCAGCGCCGGACAGGGAACAGATACGCAGTATTTT. It specifies CASSAGQGTDTQYF.

This clonotype was recorded a few times. This sequence joins TRBV2 and TRBJ2-1; no definite D call. The CDR3 consists of 13 residues. From germline, CDR1 is SNHLY and CDR2 FYNNEI. Trimming left V 6 bases short and J 9 bases short, with 15 bases between. The CDR3 DNA follows: TGTGCCAGCAGACCCAAGGCGACCGGTGAGCAGTTCTTC. Translation gives CASRPKATGEQFF.